The following is a TCR beta chain sequence with its context. Its antigen is not known. Germline lookup yields CDR1 MGHDK and CDR2 SYGVNS. The CDR3 totals 13 residues. The V end lost 7 bases, the J end lost 7 bases, and 16 bases lay between the germline ends. PCR primers comprised 60 Vbeta and 13 Jbeta primers. Data came from immunoSEQ multiplex PCR; TCRdb stores just in-frame clones and leaves some out. The sample contains some 220,000 clones, roughly 85% of which appear only once. The source of the sample is a study of cytomegalovirus exposure and HLA in healthy donors. Study-wide results and caveats: Serostatus for CMV was the only available immune exposure information.

Input material: PBMCs. This receptor was taken from a girl aged 2-10 years in good health and CMV-seronegative. The chain is built from TRBV25-1 and TRBJ1-2, with D perhaps TRBD1 (6 bases). The CDR3 coding sequence is TGTGCCAGCATGACGGGGGGCGCAGGTGGCTACACCTTC. As protein: CASMTGGAGGYTF.